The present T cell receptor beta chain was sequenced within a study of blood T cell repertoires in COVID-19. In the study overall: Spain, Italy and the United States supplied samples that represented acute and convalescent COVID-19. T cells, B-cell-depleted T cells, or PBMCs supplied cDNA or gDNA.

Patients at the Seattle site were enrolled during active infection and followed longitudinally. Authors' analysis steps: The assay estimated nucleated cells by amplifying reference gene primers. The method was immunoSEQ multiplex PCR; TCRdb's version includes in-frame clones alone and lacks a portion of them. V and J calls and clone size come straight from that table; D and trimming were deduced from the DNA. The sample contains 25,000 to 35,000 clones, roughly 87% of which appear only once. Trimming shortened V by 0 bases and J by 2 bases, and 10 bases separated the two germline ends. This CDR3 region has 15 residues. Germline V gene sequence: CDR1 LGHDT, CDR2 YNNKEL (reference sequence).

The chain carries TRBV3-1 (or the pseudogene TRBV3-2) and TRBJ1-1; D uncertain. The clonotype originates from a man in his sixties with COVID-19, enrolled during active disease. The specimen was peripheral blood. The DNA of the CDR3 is TGTGCCAGCAGCCAAGATCCGGGAATAAACACTGAAGCTTTCTTT. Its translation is CASSQDPGINTEAFF.